This passage covers 22 T cell receptor beta chains from one sample sequenced in a study of T-cell reconstitution after alpha-beta-depleted transplantation in children. As it was prepared, the TCRbeta library received unique molecular identifiers. TCRdb recomputed calls from the PCR reads with MiXCR, one row per CDR3 protein. The table lists hundreds of thousands of distinct CDR3 sequences, around 12% of them singletons. The source material was PBMCs from the stem cell graft donor, sampled from the stem cell graft. Receptors originate from a human donor who donated a stem cell graft to a child with combined immunodeficiency.

In this sample, this clonotype turned up many times. The chain employs TRBV4-2 and TRBJ2-3, with 7 bases that match TRBD2. Per germline, CDR1 LGHNA and CDR2 YNFKEQ. The CDR3 extends over 16 amino acids. Unmatched junction bases numbered 5, after V lost 0 bases and J lost 2 bases. The CDR3 is CASSQERLAVTDTQYF. For the CDR3, the DNA is TGTGCCAGCAGCCAAGAACGGCTAGCGGTCACAGATACGCAGTATTTT.

The gene calls are TRBV7-8 and TRBJ2-7; the match to TRBD2 covers 9 bases. The CDR3 is made up of 15 amino acids. The V gene end was trimmed by 2 bases and the J gene end by 4 bases; junction bases not matched to a gene: 6. CDR1 and CDR2 from the germline V gene are SGHVS and FQNEAQ. The CDR3 sequence: CASSLSAGGHYEQYF. CDR3 DNA: TGTGCCAGCAGCTTATCGGCGGGGGGGCATTACGAGCAGTACTTC.

This clonotype was found a few times. This chain uses TRBV6-1 with TRBJ2-3; 12 bases map to TRBD2. The length of the CDR3 is 15 residues. Germline assignment: CDR1 MNHNS and CDR2 SASEGT. Trimming at V came to 6 bases and at J to 5 bases, leaving 6 bases not matched to a gene. CDR3 DNA sequence: TGTGCCAGCAGGTCTAGCGGGGGGGCCGGAGATACGCAGTATTTT. Translation gives CASRSSGGAGDTQYF.

This clonotype was observed a handful of times. V and J are TRBV20-1 and TRBJ2-5, with D perhaps matching TRBD1 or TRBD2 (5 bases each). The CDR3 totals 15 residues. Germline loops: CDR1 DFQATT, CDR2 SNEGSKA (reference sequence). The V and J ends lost 6 bases and 0 bases respectively, with 17 bases between them. The CDR3, as DNA: TGCAGTGCAGGCGATTTGGGACCGAACCAAGAGACCCAGTACTTC. This sequence encodes CSAGDLGPNQETQYF.

The chain carries TRBV20-1 and TRBJ2-3; 12 bases agree with TRBD2. J lost 5 bases, V lost 6 bases, and 12 bases had no gene match. There are 16 residues in the CDR3. Per germline, CDR1 DFQATT and CDR2 SNEGSKA (reference sequence). CDR3 sequence reads: CSAQHGLAGWEDTQYF. The CDR3 DNA follows: TGCAGTGCCCAACATGGACTAGCGGGATGGGAAGATACGCAGTATTTT.

A few counts support this clonotype. J is TRBJ1-4 and V is TRBV20-1; possibly TRBD1 for D (5 bases). In germline, CDR1 is DFQATT, CDR2 SNEGSKA (reference sequence). The CDR3 contains 12 residues. V dropped 6 bases and J dropped 4 bases, with 9 bases sitting between them. CDR3 bases: TGCAGTGCCAGGGCCCTTAATGAAAAACTGTTTTTT. It is translated as CSARALNEKLFF.

The chain is built from TRBV27 and TRBJ1-1; the match to TRBD1 covers 9 bases. Germline values: CDR1 MNHEY, CDR2 SMNVEV (reference sequence). The CDR3 is 15 amino acids. The J segment lost 4 bases and the V segment lost 2 bases, leaving 5 bases of the junction unmatched. CDR3 sequence reads: CASSLIRTGATEAFF. The CDR3 DNA is TGTGCCAGCAGTTTAATCAGGACAGGGGCCACTGAAGCTTTCTTT.

As regards this clonotype: This may be a read error, as it is one base from a much larger clone. The V and J genes are TRBV6-2 or TRBV6-3 and TRBJ2-1, with 8 bases that match TRBD1. Germline CDR1 and CDR2: MNHEY and SVGEGT. The CDR3 is 14 amino acids. The CDR3 here is CASSYRQGLSEEFF. The CDR3 nucleotides are TGTGCCAGCAGTTATCGACAGGGGCTAAGTGAGGAGTTCTTC.

As regards this clonotype: A much bigger clone sits one base away, suggesting this may be a read error. V is TRBV6-1 and J is TRBJ2-5; D possibly corresponds to TRBD2 (5 bases). The CDR3 loop spans 15 amino acids. Germline CDR1 and CDR2: MNHNS and SASEGT. The CDR3 coding sequence is TGTGCCAGCAGTATATCTTCTAGGGAGCTGGAGACCGAGTACTTC. Protein: CASSISSRELETEYF.

This chain joins TRBV4-3 and TRBJ2-1; 7 nucleotides agree with TRBD2. Germline V lookup: CDR1 LGHNA, CDR2 YSLEER. J gave up 4 bases and V 2 bases, and 17 bases lay outside the gene matches. The CDR3 has 19 residues. For the CDR3, the DNA is TGCGCCAGCAGCCAATGGGTTGGTGGCGAGCGGGGACTGTACAATGAGCAGTTCTTC. Translated, it gives CASSQWVGGERGLYNEQFF.

This clonotype has a handful of counts. The rearrangement links TRBV7-2 to TRBJ2-7; the match to TRBD2 covers 14 bases. The CDR3 sequence is 16 residues long. The germline CDR1 and CDR2 sequences are SGHTA and FQGNSA. Unmatched junction bases numbered 6, after V lost 5 bases and J lost 3 bases. CDR3 region: CASSATGLAGVYEQYF. For the CDR3, the DNA is TGTGCCAGCAGCGCCACGGGACTAGCGGGAGTCTACGAGCAGTACTTC.

This clonotype was found a few times. The chain combines TRBV6-2 or TRBV6-3 with TRBJ2-7; 7 nucleotides agree with TRBD1. The germline V gene encodes CDR1 MNHEY and CDR2 SVGEGT. The ends lost 8 bases at V and 4 bases at J; junction bases unmatched: 11. CDR3 length: 14 amino acids. The CDR3 loop reads CASPRQGENYEQYF. DNA of the CDR3: TGTGCCAGCCCGAGACAGGGAGAAAATTACGAGCAGTACTTC.

In its sample, this clonotype was seen a few times. The chain couples TRBV20-1 to TRBJ2-7, with D tentatively TRBD2 (5 bases). Trimming removed 1 base from V and 6 bases from J, with 13 bases in between. CDR1 and CDR2 (germline): DFQATT, SNEGSKA (reference sequence). The CDR3 has 13 residues. CDR3 bases: TGCAGTGCTAGAGCTCGGGATGACTTCGAGCAGTACTTC. Its protein is CSARARDDFEQYF.

This clonotype turned up a few times. DNA of the CDR3: TGTGCCAGCAGCTTAGCTTGGAGGAACACTGAAGCTTTCTTT. Translating it yields CASSLAWRNTEAFF. This chain connects TRBV7-8 to TRBJ1-1; no definite D call. The CDR3 contains 14 residues. V was shortened by 0 bases and J by 1 base, with 6 bases between the two germline ends. Germline V CDR1 and CDR2: SGHVS, FQNEAQ.

This clonotype was found many times. The J gene is TRBJ2-7, the V gene TRBV4-3, with 9 bases matching TRBD1. In germline, CDR1 is LGHNA, CDR2 YSLEER. Trimming took 0 bases from V and 2 from J; bases not matched to a gene: 2. This CDR3 has 15 residues. Here the CDR3 reads CASSQDGTGTYEQYF. The CDR3 coding sequence is TGCGCCAGCAGCCAAGACGGGACAGGGACCTACGAGCAGTACTTC.

This clonotype was seen a handful of times. The rearrangement uses TRBV9 and TRBJ2-7, with 8 bases identical to TRBD1. The V gene's germline CDR1 is SGDLS and CDR2 YYNGEE. V was clipped by 3 bases and J by 5 bases; unmatched bases: 10. This CDR3 is 15 amino acids long. The CDR3 DNA reads as TGTGCCAGCAGCGATACTCAGGACAGGGACCACGAGCAGTACTTC. It codes for CASSDTQDRDHEQYF.

The chain links TRBV4-2 to TRBJ2-7; D may be TRBD2 (9 bases). Germline CDR1 is LGHNA and CDR2 is YNFKEQ. The CDR3 is 16 residues long. Trimming stripped 5 bases from V and 5 bases from J, with 22 bases between. The CDR3 DNA is TGTGCCAGCAGCGCAGCGGGAGGACAGGGATGGCACGAGCAGTACTTC. This codes for CASSAAGGQGWHEQYF.

This clonotype has at least ten counts. The chain employs TRBV5-6 and TRBJ2-7, with unresolved D. Trimming stripped 1 base from V and 4 bases from J, with 6 bases between. Germline lookup yields CDR1 SGHDT and CDR2 YYEEEE. The CDR3 consists of 12 residues. Written as DNA, the CDR3 is TGTGCCAGCAGCTTGACAGAATACGAGCAGTACTTC. The encoded protein is CASSLTEYEQYF.

The sample holds many counts of this clonotype. The chain couples TRBV12-3 or TRBV12-4 to TRBJ2-2, with a weak D call TRBD2 (5 bases). There are 13 residues in the CDR3. V was cut by 7 bases and J by 5 bases, with 11 bases left in between. CDR3 bases: TGTGCCAGCACGAGAACGGGAACCGGGGAGCTGTTTTTT. Translated, it gives CASTRTGTGELFF.

Points on this clonotype: Possible read error: a much larger clone is one base away. J is TRBJ2-3 and V is TRBV7-3, with unresolved D. V lost 3 bases and J 0 bases, leaving 4 bases between the germline ends. The CDR3 sequence is 13 residues long. From germline, CDR1 is SGHTA and CDR2 FQGTGA. The CDR3 DNA is TGTGCCAGCAGCTTTGAGAGCACAGATACGCAGTATTTT. It specifies CASSFESTDTQYF.

This chain uses TRBV11-3 with TRBJ1-2, with D possibly matching TRBD1 (5 bases). V lost 4 bases to trimming and J lost 0 bases, with 15 bases between them. Germline CDR1 is SGHNT and CDR2 is YENEEA. The CDR3 covers 16 residues. The CDR3 nucleotides read TGTGCCAGCAGCTCGCCCAGGGAGGCCCCTAACTATGGCTACACCTTC. It specifies CASSSPREAPNYGYTF.

The V gene is TRBV28, the J gene TRBJ2-1; 8 positions match TRBD2. V lost 4 bases, J lost 8 bases, and 13 bases stayed unmatched. CDR3 length: 16 residues. Germline lookup yields CDR1 MDHEN and CDR2 SYDVKM. In nucleotides, the CDR3 is TGTGCCAGCAGTTCGTCGGAGCGGGGGCCCCTTCATGAGCAGTTCTTC. Its protein product is CASSSSERGPLHEQFF.